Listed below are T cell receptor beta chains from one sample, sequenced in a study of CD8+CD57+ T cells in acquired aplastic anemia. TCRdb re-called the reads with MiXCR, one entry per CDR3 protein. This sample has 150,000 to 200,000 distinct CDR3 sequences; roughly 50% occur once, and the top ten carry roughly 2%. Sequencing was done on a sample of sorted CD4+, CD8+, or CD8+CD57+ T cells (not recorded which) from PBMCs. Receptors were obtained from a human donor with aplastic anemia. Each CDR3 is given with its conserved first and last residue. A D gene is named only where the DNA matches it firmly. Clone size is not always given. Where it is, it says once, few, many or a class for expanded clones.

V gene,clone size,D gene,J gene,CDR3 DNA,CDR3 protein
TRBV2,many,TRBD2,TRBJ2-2,TGTGCCAGCAGACGGGGGGACACCGGGGAGCTGTTTTTT,CASRRGDTGELFF
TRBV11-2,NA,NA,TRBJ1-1,TGTGCCAGCAGCGAAGACAGGCTAAAGAACACTGAAGCTTTCTTT,CASSEDRLKNTEAFF
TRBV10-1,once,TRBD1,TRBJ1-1,TGCGCCAGCAGTGGATACAGGGGGGACGACACTGAAGCTTTCTTT,CASSGYRGDDTEAFF
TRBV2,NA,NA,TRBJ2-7,TGTGCCAGCAGTTACAGGGAGTCAAGGGAGCAGTACTTC,CASSYRESREQYF
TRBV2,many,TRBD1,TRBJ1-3,TGTGCCAGCAGTGAGGGGACAGGGGTTGACACCATATATTTT,CASSEGTGVDTIYF
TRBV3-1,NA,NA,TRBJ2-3,TGTGCCAGCAGCCATAAAGGGCGCGGTGGTACGCAGTATTTT,CASSHKGRGGTQYF
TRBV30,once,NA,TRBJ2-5,TGTGCCTGGAGCAAAAAACGGGACTCACCTACGGAGACCCAGTACTTC,CAWSKKRDSPTETQYF
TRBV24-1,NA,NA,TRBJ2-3,TGTGCCACCAGTGGCCCGGGGGGCAGTGGGGCCACAGATACGCAGTATTTT,CATSGPGGSGATDTQYF
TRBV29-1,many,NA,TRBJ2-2,TGCAGCGTGTTGCTTGGCTCCGGGGAGCTGTTTTTT,CSVLLGSGELFF
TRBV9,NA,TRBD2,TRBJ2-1,TGTGCCAGCAGCGCAGGACTCTGGACTAGCGGCAGCTACAATGAGCAGTTCTTC,CASSAGLWTSGSYNEQFF